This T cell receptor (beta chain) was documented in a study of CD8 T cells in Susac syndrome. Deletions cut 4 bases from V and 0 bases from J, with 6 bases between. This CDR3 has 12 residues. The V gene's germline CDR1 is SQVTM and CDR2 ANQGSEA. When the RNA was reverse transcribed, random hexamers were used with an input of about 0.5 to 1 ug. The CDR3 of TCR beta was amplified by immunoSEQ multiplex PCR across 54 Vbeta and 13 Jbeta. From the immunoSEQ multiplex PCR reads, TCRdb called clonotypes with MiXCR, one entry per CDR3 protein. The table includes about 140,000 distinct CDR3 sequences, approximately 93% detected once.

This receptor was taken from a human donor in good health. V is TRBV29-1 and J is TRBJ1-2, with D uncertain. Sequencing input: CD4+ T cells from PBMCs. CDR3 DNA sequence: TGCAGCGTTGCCAGTTCTAACTATGGCTACACCTTC. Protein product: CSVASSNYGYTF. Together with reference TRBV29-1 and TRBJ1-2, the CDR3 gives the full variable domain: SAVISQKPSRDICQRGTSLTIQCQVDSQVTMMFWYRQQPGQSLTLIATANQGSEATYESGFVIDKFPISRPNLTFSTLTVSNMSPEDSSIYLCSVASSNYGYTFGSGTRLTVV.